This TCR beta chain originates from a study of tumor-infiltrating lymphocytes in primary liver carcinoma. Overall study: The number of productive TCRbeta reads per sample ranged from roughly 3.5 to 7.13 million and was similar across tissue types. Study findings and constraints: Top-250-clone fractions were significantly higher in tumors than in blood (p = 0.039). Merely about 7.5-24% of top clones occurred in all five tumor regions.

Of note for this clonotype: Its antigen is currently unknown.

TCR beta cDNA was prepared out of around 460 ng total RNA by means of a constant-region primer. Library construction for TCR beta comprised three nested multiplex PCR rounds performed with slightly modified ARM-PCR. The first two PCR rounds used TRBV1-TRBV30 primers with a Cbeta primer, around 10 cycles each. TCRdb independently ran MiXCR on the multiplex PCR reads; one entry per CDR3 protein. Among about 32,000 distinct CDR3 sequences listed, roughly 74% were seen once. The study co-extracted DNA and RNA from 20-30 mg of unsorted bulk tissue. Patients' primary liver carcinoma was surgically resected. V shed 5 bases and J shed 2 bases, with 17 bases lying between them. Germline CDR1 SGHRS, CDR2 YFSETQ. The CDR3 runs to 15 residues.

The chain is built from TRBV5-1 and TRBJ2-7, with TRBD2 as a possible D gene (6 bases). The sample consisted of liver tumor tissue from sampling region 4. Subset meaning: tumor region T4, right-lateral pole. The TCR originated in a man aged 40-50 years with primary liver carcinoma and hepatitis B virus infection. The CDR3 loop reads CASRPGGWSPYEQYF. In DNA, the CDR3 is TGCGCCAGCAGACCCGGAGGGTGGAGTCCCTACGAGCAGTACTTC.